This T cell receptor beta chain was found in a study of identifying expanded T cells in peripheral blood. General study findings and limits: About 1.2 clones differed between technical replicates, versus about 17 and 20 over time. Approximately two-week clone count variance significantly increased as total template count grew.

The CDR3 is 12 amino acids. Looked up from germline, CDR1 is SEHNR and CDR2 is FQNEAQ (reference sequence). V was trimmed by 8 bases and J by 5 bases, leaving 10 bases between them. Profiling relied on immunoSEQ multiplex PCR, and the TCRdb table lists in-frame clones only, not all of them. The data hold about 97,000 clones, with approximately 90% observed a single time. On this clone: Antigen specificity is unknown.

This chain uses TRBV7-9 with TRBJ1-5; TRBD1 is a possible D gene (5 bases). This clonotype was sampled from a person between 18 and 75 years old in good health. Sequenced sample: blood. The CDR3 here is CASGRGDQPQHF. Written as DNA, the CDR3 is TGTGCCAGCGGTCGGGGGGATCAGCCCCAGCATTTT.